The T cell receptor beta chain described here comes from a study of blood T cell repertoires in COVID-19. Study in general: From the United States, Italy and Spain came samples of acute and convalescent COVID-19. Sources were T cells, B-cell-depleted T cells, or PBMCs; the material itself was cDNA or gDNA.

This CDR3 comprises 16 residues. With 2 bases clipped from V and 6 bases from J, the junction kept 7 bases outside the gene matches. Germline V CDR1 and CDR2: SGHTA, FQGNSA. How the authors handled the data: Counts of nucleated cells, estimated from reference gene primer amplification, were obtained. Measured with immunoSEQ multiplex PCR; TCRdb has only the in-frame clones, and not every one. V and J calls and clone size are copied from that table; D and trimming were computed from the DNA. The data show 150,000 to 200,000 clones, 65% to 90% seen once. This chain links TRBV7-2 with TRBJ1-5; 10 bases agree with TRBD1. The sample taken for sequencing was peripheral blood. The TCR originated in a man between 45 and 60 years old with active or convalescent COVID-19. CDR3 in DNA: TGTGCCAGCAGCTTATCCAGACAGGGGGCCGGTCAGCCCCAGCATTTT. This encodes CASSLSRQGAGQPQHF.